Shown below are 19 T cell receptor beta chains from a single sample sequenced in a study of T cell repertoires in cytomegalovirus infection. TCRdb analysed the reads with MiXCR anew, one entry per CDR3 protein. The sample contains around 740,000 distinct CDR3 sequences, 35% of which appear only once. Material: PBMCs. The receptors derive from a human donor in good health (CMV status not recorded). Some clones in this sample may be carry-over from other donors' samples.

V gene TRBV10-3 combines with J gene TRBJ2-3, with D maybe TRBD2 (5 bases). The CDR3 is made up of 13 amino acids. Germline V gene lookup returns CDR1 ENHRY and CDR2 SYGVKD. Deletions cut 8 bases from V and 2 bases from J, with 11 bases between. The DNA for the CDR3 is TGTGCCATCCGAGCGGAGCCCACAGATACGCAGTATTTT. Translating it yields CAIRAEPTDTQYF.

This clonotype has ten or more counts. This rearrangement joins TRBV7-2 to TRBJ1-2, with a possible D match to TRBD1 (5 bases). CDR3 length: 15 amino acids. V shed 3 bases and J shed 5 bases, with 16 bases lying between them. Germline values: CDR1 SGHTA, CDR2 FQGNSA. CDR3 amino acids: CASSLRGEDLYGYTF. The DNA of the CDR3 is TGTGCCAGCAGCTTGAGGGGAGAGGACTTATATGGCTACACCTTC. Supplemented by reference TRBV7-2 and TRBJ1-2, the full variable domain reads GAGVSQSPSNKVTEKGKDVELRCDPISGHTALYWYRQSLGQGLEFLIYFQGNSAPDKSGLPSDRFSAERTGGSVSTLTIQRTQQEDSAVYLCASSLRGEDLYGYTFGSGTRLTVV.

This clonotype appeared a single time. This chain links TRBV5-6 with TRBJ2-3; a possible D gene is TRBD2 (8 bases). The CDR3 length is 17 residues. Trimming pared 0 bases from V and 1 base from J, leaving 15 bases between. Looked up from germline, CDR1 is SGHDT and CDR2 is YYEEEE. CDR3: CASSLAGRGRGTDTQYF. The CDR3 nucleotides read TGTGCCAGCAGCTTGGCCGGGAGGGGGCGCGGCACAGATACGCAGTATTTT.

This clonotype was counted only a few times. The chain carries TRBV7-8 and TRBJ2-2, with 9 bases fitting TRBD1. CDR1 is SGHVS, CDR2 FQNEAQ, per germline. CDR3 length: 16 amino acids. V dropped 6 bases and J dropped 3; count of bases not matched to a gene: 8. This chain's CDR3 is CASRQDRGIHTGELFF. The CDR3 DNA sequence: TGTGCCAGCAGACAGGACAGGGGAATTCACACCGGGGAGCTGTTTTTT.

The chain joins TRBV29-1 to TRBJ2-1, with a tentative D call TRBD2 (7 bases). CDR3 length equals 14 residues. Germline-derived CDR1 and CDR2 are SQVTM and ANQGSEA. Between the trimmed V and J ends, which lost 2 bases and 2 bases, there was a span of 10 bases. The CDR3 nucleotides are TGCAGCGTTGAATGGGGGGGGCCCTACAATGAGCAGTTCTTC. This sequence encodes CSVEWGGPYNEQFF.

This clonotype has only a few counts. J is TRBJ2-7 and V is TRBV7-8, with 8 nucleotides matching TRBD1. The CDR3 runs 15 residues. V lost 3 bases to trimming and J lost 3 bases; unmatched junction nucleotides: 7. Per germline, CDR1 SGHVS and CDR2 FQNEAQ. Written as DNA, the CDR3 is TGTGCCAGCAGCTTTGACAGGGGTCATGACTACGAGCAGTACTTC. Its translation is CASSFDRGHDYEQYF.

This clonotype was seen a few times. The chain combines TRBV19 with TRBJ1-5; D uncertain. CDR3 length: 13 residues. V shed 10 bases and J shed 6 bases, with 16 bases lying between them. Germline CDR1 reads LNHDA; CDR2 reads SQIVND (reference sequence). Written as DNA, the CDR3 is TGTGCCACCCTGGACTTCGGAGGTCAGCCCCAGCATTTT. As protein: CATLDFGGQPQHF.

The CDR3 sequence: CASSGLQTLTDTQYF. DNA for the CDR3: TGTGCCAGCAGCGGATTACAGACTCTCACAGATACGCAGTATTTT. The J gene is TRBJ2-3, the V gene TRBV9; unclear D gene. This CDR3 is built from 15 residues. Trimming removed 3 bases at V and 2 bases at J, with 13 bases between. Germline-derived CDR1 and CDR2 are SGDLS and YYNGEE.

This clonotype was picked up one time. The CDR3 carries no conserved terminal phenylalanine or tryptophan, so it likely arises from a read error. The rearrangement joins TRBV20-1 to TRBJ2-7, with 8 positions matching TRBD2. Unmatched junction bases numbered 3, after V lost 1 base and J lost 4 bases. The CDR3 totals 13 residues. Looked up from germline, CDR1 is DFQATT and CDR2 is SNEGSKA (reference sequence). CDR3 sequence: CSARGTSGYEQYL. The CDR3 bases are TGCAGTGCTAGAGGAACTAGCGGATACGAGCAGTACTTA.

This rearrangement joins TRBV28 to TRBJ2-7, with D perhaps TRBD2 (5 bases). The ends were cut back, 6 bases at V and 6 bases at J, with 15 bases in the middle. Looked up from germline, CDR1 is MDHEN and CDR2 is SYDVKM. The CDR3 has 13 residues. CDR3 region: CASSPPGESEQYF. The CDR3 DNA follows: TGTGCCAGCAGCCCTCCCGGGGAAAGCGAGCAGTACTTC.

A single count supports this clonotype. The J gene is TRBJ2-7, the V gene TRBV20-1; TRBD2 agrees at 8 bases. Germline CDR1 is DFQATT and CDR2 is SNEGSKA (reference sequence). The CDR3 runs to 16 residues. After removal of 3 bases from V and 2 bases from J, the junction contained 12 bases not matched to a gene. The CDR3 region has the DNA TGCAGTGCTAGTGGGTACGGGTGGCGGGGGGCCTACGAGCAGTACTTC. It codes for CSASGYGWRGAYEQYF.

The V call is TRBV9, the J call TRBJ1-1; D uncertain. There are 15 residues in the CDR3. Germline CDR1 and CDR2: SGDLS and YYNGEE. Between the trimmed V and J ends, which lost 4 bases and 2 bases, there was a span of 15 bases. The CDR3 sequence is CASSPTPQANTEAFF. Written as DNA, the CDR3 is TGTGCCAGCAGCCCGACGCCGCAGGCCAACACTGAAGCTTTCTTT.

The V gene is TRBV28, the J gene TRBJ2-7, with D perhaps assigned TRBD1 or TRBD2 (6 bases each). Trimming shortened V by 6 bases and J by 3 bases, and 15 bases separated the two germline ends. The CDR3 consists of 14 residues. CDR1 and CDR2 (germline): MDHEN, SYDVKM. This CDR3 is CASSPPRGVYEQYF. In DNA, the CDR3 is TGTGCCAGCAGCCCCCCGAGGGGGGTCTACGAGCAGTACTTC. The entire variable domain, with the rest obtained from reference TRBV28 and TRBJ2-7, is as follows: DVKVTQSSRYLVKRTGEKVFLECVQDMDHENMFWYRQDPGLGLRLIYFSYDVKMKEKGDIPEGYSVSREKKERFSLILESASTNQTSMYLCASSPPRGVYEQYFGPGTRLTVT.

This clonotype was picked up a small number of times. The chain links TRBV29-1 to TRBJ2-1; D is undetermined. Trimming stripped 1 base from V and 3 bases from J, with 19 bases between. Germline CDR1 reads SQVTM; CDR2 reads ANQGSEA. This CDR3 region has 17 residues. The CDR3: CSVEGVGLGESYNEQFF. The CDR3 bases are TGCAGCGTTGAAGGCGTTGGGTTGGGCGAAAGCTACAATGAGCAGTTCTTC.

The chain recombines TRBV13 with TRBJ1-6; D gene ambiguous. The CDR3 runs 15 residues. The ends were cut back, 5 bases at V and 9 bases at J, with 17 bases in the middle. Germline lookup yields CDR1 PRHDT and CDR2 FYEKMQ (reference sequence). The DNA for the CDR3 is TGTGCCAGCAGCCTTGCCGGGAAGTCGGGTTCACCCCTCCACTTT. It translates to CASSLAGKSGSPLHF.

The V call is TRBV6-5, the J call TRBJ2-7; D unresolved. The CDR3 loop spans 14 amino acids. Deletions cut 2 bases from V and 3 bases from J, with 11 bases between. The germline CDR1 and CDR2 sequences are MNHEY and SVGAGI. As DNA, the CDR3 is TGTGCCAGCAGTTACCTCCCGCGGTTCTACGAGCAGTACTTC. This sequence encodes CASSYLPRFYEQYF.

The rearrangement joins TRBV6-9 to TRBJ2-6, with D unresolved. CDR1 and CDR2 (germline): MNHGY, SVAAGI. V lost 2 bases, J lost 0 bases, and 5 bases lay in between. This CDR3 has 15 amino acids. DNA of the CDR3: TGTGCCAGCAGTTATCGTCCCTCTGGGGCCAACGTCCTGACTTTC. This codes for CASSYRPSGANVLTF.

This clonotype was observed a few times. This chain joins TRBV5-6 and TRBJ2-3, with D tentatively TRBD1 (5 bases). V was cut by 4 bases and J by 0 bases, with 18 bases left in between. Germline CDR1 reads SGHDT; CDR2 reads YYEEEE. This CDR3 has 17 residues. The DNA for the CDR3 is TGTGCCAGCAGCGATGGATCAGGGCCTACTAGCACAGATACGCAGTATTTT. Protein: CASSDGSGPTSTDTQYF.

The rearrangement joins TRBV14 to TRBJ1-6, with 7 bases matching TRBD1. The V segment lost 0 bases and the J segment 7 bases; nucleotides outside the gene matches: 3. This CDR3 is 15 amino acids long. Germline V CDR1 and CDR2: SGHDN, FVKESK. CDR3 DNA sequence: TGTGCCAGCAGCCAAGAGTTGGGACAGAATTCACCCCTCCACTTT. As protein: CASSQELGQNSPLHF.